This T cell receptor beta chain was sequenced in a study of blood T cell repertoires in COVID-19. J gave up 7 bases and V 2 bases, and 4 bases lay outside the gene matches. Germline V gene data show CDR1 as KGHSH and CDR2 as LQKENI. This CDR3 is built from 15 residues. Clones were read by immunoSEQ multiplex PCR, and TCRdb kept only the in-frame ones, dropping some. The table records about 62,000 clones, roughly nine tenths of them present only once. The rearrangement links TRBV18 to TRBJ2-1, with 11 bases fitting TRBD2. The specimen sequenced was peripheral blood. The source of this sequence is a woman in her sixties or seventies with COVID-19, enrolled during active disease. CDR3 loop: CASSPILAGDNEQFF. For the CDR3, the DNA is TGTGCCAGCTCACCAATACTAGCGGGAGATAATGAGCAGTTCTTC. The full variable domain, with the rest looked up from reference TRBV18 and TRBJ2-1, is NAGVMQNPRHLVRRRGQEARLRCSPMKGHSHVYWYRQLPEEGLKFMVYLQKENIIDESGMPKERFSAEFPKEGPSILRIQQVVRGDSAAYFCASSPILAGDNEQFFGPGTRLTVL.